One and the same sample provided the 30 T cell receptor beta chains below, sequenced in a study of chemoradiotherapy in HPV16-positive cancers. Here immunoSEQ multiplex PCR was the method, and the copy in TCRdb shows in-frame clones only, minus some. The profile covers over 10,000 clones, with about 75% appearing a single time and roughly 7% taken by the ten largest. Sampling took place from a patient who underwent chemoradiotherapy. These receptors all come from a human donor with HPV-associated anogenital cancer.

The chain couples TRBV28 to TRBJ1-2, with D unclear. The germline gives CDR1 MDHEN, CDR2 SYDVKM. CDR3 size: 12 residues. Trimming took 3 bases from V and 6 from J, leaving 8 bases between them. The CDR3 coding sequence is TGTGCCAGCAGTTTGGTGGGCCATGGCTACACCTTC. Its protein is CASSLVGHGYTF.

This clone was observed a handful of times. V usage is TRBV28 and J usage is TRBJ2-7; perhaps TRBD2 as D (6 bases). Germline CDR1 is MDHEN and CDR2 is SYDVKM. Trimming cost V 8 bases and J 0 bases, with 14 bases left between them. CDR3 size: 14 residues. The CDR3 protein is CASYGRGSSYEQYF. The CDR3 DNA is TGTGCCAGCTATGGACGGGGGAGCTCCTACGAGCAGTACTTC. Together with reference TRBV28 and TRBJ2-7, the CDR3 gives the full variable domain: DVKVTQSSRYLVKRTGEKVFLECVQDMDHENMFWYRQDPGLGLRLIYFSYDVKMKEKGDIPEGYSVSREKKERFSLILESASTNQTSMYLCASYGRGSSYEQYFGPGTRLTVT.

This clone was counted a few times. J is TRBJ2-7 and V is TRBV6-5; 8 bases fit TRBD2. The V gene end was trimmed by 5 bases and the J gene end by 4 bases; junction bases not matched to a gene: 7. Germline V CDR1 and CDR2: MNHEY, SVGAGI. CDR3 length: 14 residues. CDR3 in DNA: TGTGCCAGCAGTGTATCTAGCGGGTGGTACGAGCAGTACTTC. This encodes CASSVSSGWYEQYF.

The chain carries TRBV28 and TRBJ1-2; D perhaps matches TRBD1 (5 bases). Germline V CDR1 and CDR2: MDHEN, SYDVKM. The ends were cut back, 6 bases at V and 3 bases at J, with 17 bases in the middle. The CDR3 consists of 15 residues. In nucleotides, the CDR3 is TGTGCCAGCAGAAGACCCGGGACCGGATACTATGGCTACACCTTC. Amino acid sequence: CASRRPGTGYYGYTF.

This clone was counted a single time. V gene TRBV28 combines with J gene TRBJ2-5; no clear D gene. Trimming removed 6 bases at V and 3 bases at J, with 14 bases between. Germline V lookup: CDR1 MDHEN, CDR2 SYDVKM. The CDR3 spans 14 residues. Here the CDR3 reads CASSRLLGEETQYF. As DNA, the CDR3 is TGTGCCAGCAGCCGCCTCCTCGGAGAAGAGACCCAGTACTTC.

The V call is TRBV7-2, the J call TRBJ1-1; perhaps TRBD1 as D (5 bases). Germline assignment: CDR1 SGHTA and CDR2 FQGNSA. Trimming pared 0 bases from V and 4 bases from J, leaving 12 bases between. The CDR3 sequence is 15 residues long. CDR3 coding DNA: TGTGCCAGCAGCTTAGCCGGGGGAGTGGGCACTGAAGCTTTCTTT. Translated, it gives CASSLAGGVGTEAFF.

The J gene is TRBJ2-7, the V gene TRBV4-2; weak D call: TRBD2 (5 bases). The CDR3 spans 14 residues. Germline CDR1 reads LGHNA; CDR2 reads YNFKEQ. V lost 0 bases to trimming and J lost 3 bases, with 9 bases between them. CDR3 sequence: CASSQDSGGYEQYF. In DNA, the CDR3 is TGTGCCAGCAGCCAAGACTCTGGAGGCTACGAGCAGTACTTC.

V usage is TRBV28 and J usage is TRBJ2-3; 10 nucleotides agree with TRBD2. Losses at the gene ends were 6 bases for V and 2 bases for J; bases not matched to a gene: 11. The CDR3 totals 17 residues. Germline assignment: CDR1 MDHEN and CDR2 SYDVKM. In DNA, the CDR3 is TGTGCCAGCAGGTCCCTTGGGCTAGCGGGAGTCACAGATACGCAGTATTTT. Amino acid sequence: CASRSLGLAGVTDTQYF.

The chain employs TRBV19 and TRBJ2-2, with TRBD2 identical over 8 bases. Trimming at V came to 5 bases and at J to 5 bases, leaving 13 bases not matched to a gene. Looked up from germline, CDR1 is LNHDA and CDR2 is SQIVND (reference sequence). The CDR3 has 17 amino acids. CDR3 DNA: TGTGCCAGTAGTCCCCCCCGCTTCGCTAGCGGGACCGGGGAGCTGTTTTTT. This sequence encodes CASSPPRFASGTGELFF. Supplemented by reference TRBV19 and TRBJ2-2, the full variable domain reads DGGITQSPKYLFRKEGQNVTLSCEQNLNHDAMYWYRQDPGQGLRLIYYSQIVNDFQKGDIAEGYSVSREKKESFPLTVTSAQKNPTAFYLCASSPPRFASGTGELFFGEGSRLTVL.

Written as DNA, the CDR3 is TGTGCCAGTACACATGGAATTGGAAACACCATATATTTT. Its translation: CASTHGIGNTIYF. J is TRBJ1-3 and V is TRBV19; D gene ambiguous. This CDR3 contains 13 residues. The ends were cut back, 7 bases at V and 3 bases at J, with 10 bases in the middle. Germline assignment: CDR1 LNHDA and CDR2 SQIVND (reference sequence).

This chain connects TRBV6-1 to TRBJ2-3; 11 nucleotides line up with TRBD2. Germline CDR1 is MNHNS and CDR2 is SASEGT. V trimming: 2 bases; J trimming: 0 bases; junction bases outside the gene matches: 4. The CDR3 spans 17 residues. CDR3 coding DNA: TGTGCCAGCAGTGAAACTAGCGGGAGTCTAAGCACAGATACGCAGTATTTT. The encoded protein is CASSETSGSLSTDTQYF.

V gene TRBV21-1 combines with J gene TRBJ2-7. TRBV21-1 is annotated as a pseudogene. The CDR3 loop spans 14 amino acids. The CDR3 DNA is TGTGCCCAAAGCACAGAGGCCCTAACCTACGAGCAGTACTTC. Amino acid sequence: CAQSTEALTYEQYF.

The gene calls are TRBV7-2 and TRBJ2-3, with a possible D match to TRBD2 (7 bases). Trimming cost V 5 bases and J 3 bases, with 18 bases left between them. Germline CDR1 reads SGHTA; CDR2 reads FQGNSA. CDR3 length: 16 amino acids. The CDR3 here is CASSPGAGVGTDTQYF. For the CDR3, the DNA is TGTGCCAGCAGCCCGGGGGCGGGAGTCGGGACAGATACGCAGTATTTT.

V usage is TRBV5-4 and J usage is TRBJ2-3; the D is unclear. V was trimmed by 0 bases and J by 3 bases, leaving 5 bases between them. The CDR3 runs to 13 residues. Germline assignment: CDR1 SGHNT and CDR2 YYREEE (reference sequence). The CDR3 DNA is TGTGCCAGCAGCTTGGCCGAGACAGATACGCAGTATTTT. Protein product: CASSLAETDTQYF.

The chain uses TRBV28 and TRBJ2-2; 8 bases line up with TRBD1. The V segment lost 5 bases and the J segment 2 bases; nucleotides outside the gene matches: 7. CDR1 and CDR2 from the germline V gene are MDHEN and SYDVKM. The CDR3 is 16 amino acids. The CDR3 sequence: CASSPETGVNTGELFF. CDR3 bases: TGTGCCAGCAGTCCGGAGACAGGGGTTAACACCGGGGAGCTGTTTTTT.

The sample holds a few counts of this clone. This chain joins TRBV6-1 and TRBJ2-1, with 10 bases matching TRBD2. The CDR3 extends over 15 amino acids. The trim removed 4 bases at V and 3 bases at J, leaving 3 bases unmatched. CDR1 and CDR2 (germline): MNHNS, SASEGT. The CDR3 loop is CASSGSSGGYNEQFF. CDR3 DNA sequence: TGTGCCAGCAGTGGATCTAGCGGGGGCTACAATGAGCAGTTCTTC.

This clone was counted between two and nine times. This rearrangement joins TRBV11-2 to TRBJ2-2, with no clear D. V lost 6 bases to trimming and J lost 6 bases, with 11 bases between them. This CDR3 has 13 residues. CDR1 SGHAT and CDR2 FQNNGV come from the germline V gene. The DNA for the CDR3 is TGTGCCAGCAGGACGAAGGAGTCCGGGGAGCTGTTTTTT. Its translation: CASRTKESGELFF.

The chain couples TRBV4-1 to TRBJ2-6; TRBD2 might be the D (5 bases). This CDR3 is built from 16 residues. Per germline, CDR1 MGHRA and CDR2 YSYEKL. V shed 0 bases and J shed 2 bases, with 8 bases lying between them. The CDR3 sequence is CASSQDRGTGANVLTF. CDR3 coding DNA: TGCGCCAGCAGCCAAGATCGGGGAACTGGGGCCAACGTCCTGACTTTC.

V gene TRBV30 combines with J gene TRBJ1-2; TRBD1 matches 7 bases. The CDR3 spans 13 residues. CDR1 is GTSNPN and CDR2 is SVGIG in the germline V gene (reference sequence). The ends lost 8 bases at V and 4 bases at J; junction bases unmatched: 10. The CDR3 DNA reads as TGTGCCCTCGGACAGGCCAAATTCTATGGCTACACCTTC. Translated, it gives CALGQAKFYGYTF.

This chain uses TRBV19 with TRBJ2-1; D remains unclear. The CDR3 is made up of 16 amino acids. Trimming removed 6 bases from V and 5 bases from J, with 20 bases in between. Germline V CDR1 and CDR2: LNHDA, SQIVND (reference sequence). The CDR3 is CASSVSVGWRDNEQFF. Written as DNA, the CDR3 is TGTGCCAGTAGCGTTTCGGTTGGATGGCGTGACAATGAGCAGTTCTTC.

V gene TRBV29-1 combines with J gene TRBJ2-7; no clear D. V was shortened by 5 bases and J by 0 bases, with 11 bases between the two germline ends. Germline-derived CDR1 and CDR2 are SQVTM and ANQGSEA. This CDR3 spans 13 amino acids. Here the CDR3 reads CSVPIFGSYEQYF. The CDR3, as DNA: TGCAGCGTTCCTATCTTTGGCTCCTACGAGCAGTACTTC.

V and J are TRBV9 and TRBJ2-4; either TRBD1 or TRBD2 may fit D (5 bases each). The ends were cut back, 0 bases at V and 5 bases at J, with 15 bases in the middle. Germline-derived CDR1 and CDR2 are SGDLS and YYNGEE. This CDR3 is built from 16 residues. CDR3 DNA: TGTGCCAGCAGCGTAGGGGACCGGATAGTAGAAAACATTCAGTACTTC. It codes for CASSVGDRIVENIQYF.

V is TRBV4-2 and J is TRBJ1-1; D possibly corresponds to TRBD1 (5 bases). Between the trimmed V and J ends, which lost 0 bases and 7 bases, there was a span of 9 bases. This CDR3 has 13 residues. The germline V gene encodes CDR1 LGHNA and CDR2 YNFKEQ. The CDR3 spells CASSQDTQGEAFF. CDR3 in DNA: TGTGCCAGCAGCCAAGATACCCAGGGTGAAGCTTTCTTT.

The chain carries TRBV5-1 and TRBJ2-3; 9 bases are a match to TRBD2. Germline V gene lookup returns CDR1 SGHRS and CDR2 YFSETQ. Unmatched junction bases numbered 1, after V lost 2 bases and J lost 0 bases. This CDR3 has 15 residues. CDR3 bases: TGCGCCAGCAGCTTAGCGGGAGGAAGCACAGATACGCAGTATTTT. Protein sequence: CASSLAGGSTDTQYF.

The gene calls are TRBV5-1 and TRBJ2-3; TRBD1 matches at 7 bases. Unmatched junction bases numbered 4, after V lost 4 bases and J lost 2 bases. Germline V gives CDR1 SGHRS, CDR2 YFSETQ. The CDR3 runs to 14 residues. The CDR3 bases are TGCGCCAGCAGCGGACAGGATGACACAGATACGCAGTATTTT. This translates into CASSGQDDTDTQYF.

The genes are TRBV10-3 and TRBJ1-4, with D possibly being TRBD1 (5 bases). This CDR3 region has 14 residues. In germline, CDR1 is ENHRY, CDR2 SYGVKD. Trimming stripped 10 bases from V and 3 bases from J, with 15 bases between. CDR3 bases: TGTGCCACGCGCGATGGGACGGCTAATGAAAAACTGTTTTTT. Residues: CATRDGTANEKLFF.

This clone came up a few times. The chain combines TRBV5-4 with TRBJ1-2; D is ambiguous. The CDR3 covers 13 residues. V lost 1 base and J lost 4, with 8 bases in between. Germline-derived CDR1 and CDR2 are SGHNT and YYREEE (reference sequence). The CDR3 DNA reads TGTGCCAGCAGCTTGTGGGATGGCTATGGCTACACCTTC. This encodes CASSLWDGYGYTF.

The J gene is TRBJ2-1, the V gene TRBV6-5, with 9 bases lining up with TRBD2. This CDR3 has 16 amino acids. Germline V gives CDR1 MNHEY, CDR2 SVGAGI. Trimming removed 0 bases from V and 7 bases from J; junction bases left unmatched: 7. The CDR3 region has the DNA TGTGCCAGCAGTTACTCGGTAAGCGGGAGGAGGAATGAGCAGTTCTTC. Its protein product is CASSYSVSGRRNEQFF.

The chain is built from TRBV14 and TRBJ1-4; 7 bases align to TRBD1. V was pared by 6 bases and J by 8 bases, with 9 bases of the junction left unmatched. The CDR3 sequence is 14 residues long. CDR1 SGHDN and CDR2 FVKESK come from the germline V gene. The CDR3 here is CASSTTGYYEKLFF. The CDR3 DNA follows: TGTGCCAGCAGTACGACAGGGTATTACGAAAAACTGTTTTTT.

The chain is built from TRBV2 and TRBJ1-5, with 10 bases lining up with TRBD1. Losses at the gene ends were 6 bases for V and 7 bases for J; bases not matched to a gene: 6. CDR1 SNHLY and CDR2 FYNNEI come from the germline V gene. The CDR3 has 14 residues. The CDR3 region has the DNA TGTGCCAGCAGAACGGGACAGGGGCGCCAGCCCCAGCATTTT. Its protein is CASRTGQGRQPQHF. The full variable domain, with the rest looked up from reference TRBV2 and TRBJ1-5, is EPEVTQTPSHQVTQMGQEVILRCVPISNHLYFYWYRQILGQKVEFLVSFYNNEISEKSEIFDDQFSVERPDGSNFTLKIRSTKLEDSAMYFCASRTGQGRQPQHFGDGTRLSIL.